This T cell receptor beta chain was obtained from a study of chemoradiotherapy in HPV16-positive cancers. Whole-study context: Functional T-cell assays on a couple of HPV16-positive patients' cells defined candidate HPV-specific clones and common TCR motifs. Study observations and caveats: Better recurrence-free survival went with HPV-responsive T-cell expansion in HPV16-positive patients.

This clone was counted a few times. Antigen unknown. Repeated repertoire sampling spanned the course of chemoradiotherapy. TCRdb keeps only in-frame clones here, not all; method: immunoSEQ multiplex PCR. The table has 9,500 to 12,000 clones, over 70% seen once. V dropped 0 bases and J dropped 4 bases, with 6 bases sitting between them. The CDR3 covers 14 residues. Germline loops: CDR1 LGHNA, CDR2 YSLEER. The chain is built from TRBV4-3 and TRBJ2-2; D gene unclear. The material was obtained from a patient who underwent chemoradiotherapy. The clonotype comes from a human donor with HPV-associated anogenital cancer. DNA of the CDR3: TGCGCCAGCAGCCAAGAGTTTTTCACCGGGGAGCTGTTTTTT. Translating gives CASSQEFFTGELFF.